This T cell receptor beta chain was captured in a study of graft-versus-host responses after intestinal transplantation. Study at large: Grafts that recipients had were multivisceral, liver-intestinal, or isolated intestinal transplants. For 3 to 4 years after anti-thymocyte globulin induction, all recipients took tacrolimus and steroids.

This clone was picked up a small number of times. V shed 5 bases and J 1 base; nucleotides not matched to a gene: 6. Looked up from germline, CDR1 is SGHTA and CDR2 is FQGTGA. This CDR3 has 15 residues. Assay: immunoSEQ multiplex PCR; the TCRdb copy retains only in-frame clones and omits some. The sample shows over 35,000 clones, less than 95% of them seen only once. The chain combines TRBV7-3 with TRBJ1-1; 8 positions match TRBD1. The sample was PBMCs, taken about 310 days after intestinal transplant. This TCR derives from a human patient who received an intestinal transplant, so some T cells may come from the graft donor. The CDR3 loop reads CASSPRGQANTEAFF. The DNA for the CDR3 is TGTGCCAGCAGCCCGCGGGGACAGGCGAACACTGAAGCTTTCTTT.